Each of the 16 T cell receptor beta chains below was sequenced from the same sample in a study of T-cell memory formation after mild COVID-19. TCRdb re-called the 5' RACE reads through MiXCR, storing one row per CDR3 protein. Seen here are 150,000 or so distinct CDR3 sequences, roughly 24% observed once, and the top ten hold roughly 24%. Sequenced input: PBMCs or a T cell subset sorted from them (not recorded which). These receptor sequences come from an adult woman who had mild COVID-19 (a few samples of this study predate the infection). Cell type and time point are not known.

This clonotype was seen at least ten times. The chain employs TRBV7-9 and TRBJ2-2; 8 nucleotides align to TRBD1. The germline V gene encodes CDR1 SEHNR and CDR2 FQNEAQ (reference sequence). CDR3 length: 14 amino acids. Trimming cost V 9 bases and J 2 bases; bases outside gene matches: 5. The CDR3 is CASGGQGNTGELFF. CDR3 nucleotide sequence: TGTGCCAGTGGCGGACAGGGAAACACCGGGGAGCTGTTTTTT.

The rearrangement uses TRBV7-2 and TRBJ2-3, with D maybe TRBD2 (5 bases). V gave up 1 base and J gave up 2 bases, with 16 bases separating them. The CDR3 is 17 residues long. Germline V gene lookup returns CDR1 SGHTA and CDR2 FQGNSA. CDR3 bases: TGTGCCAGCAGCTTAGACGGACGGGTAGCGCTCACAGATACGCAGTATTTT. It codes for CASSLDGRVALTDTQYF. Full variable domain (missing parts from reference TRBV7-2 and TRBJ2-3): GAGVSQSPSNKVTEKGKDVELRCDPISGHTALYWYRQSLGQGLEFLIYFQGNSAPDKSGLPSDRFSAERTGGSVSTLTIQRTQQEDSAVYLCASSLDGRVALTDTQYFGPGTRLTVL.

This clonotype was recorded a few times. The chain couples TRBV6-2 or TRBV6-3 to TRBJ2-7; 10 positions agree with TRBD1. The CDR3 loop spans 14 amino acids. V shed 7 bases and J 2 bases; nucleotides not matched to a gene: 5. Germline loops: CDR1 MNHEY, CDR2 SVGEGT. CDR3 DNA: TGTGCCAGCAATACCGGGACAGGGGCCTACGAGCAGTACTTC. As protein: CASNTGTGAYEQYF.

The V call is TRBV7-9, the J call TRBJ2-7, with 15 bases lining up with TRBD2. The CDR3 sequence is 16 residues long. V shed 4 bases and J 7 bases; nucleotides not matched to a gene: 8. Germline CDR1 reads SEHNR; CDR2 reads FQNEAQ (reference sequence). In DNA, the CDR3 is TGTGCCAGCAGCTCAGGGACTAGCGGGAGGACGGGGGAGCAGTACTTC. It specifies CASSSGTSGRTGEQYF.

The rearrangement links TRBV14 to TRBJ2-1; weak D call: TRBD1 (5 bases). This CDR3 has 15 amino acids. From germline, CDR1 is SGHDN and CDR2 FVKESK. Trimming took 1 base from V and 3 from J, leaving 10 bases between them. Here the CDR3 reads CASSQGRQGYNEQFF. The CDR3 bases are TGTGCCAGCAGCCAAGGTCGTCAGGGCTACAATGAGCAGTTCTTC.

The chain couples TRBV7-9 to TRBJ1-5; perhaps TRBD1 as D (6 bases). This CDR3 has 17 amino acids. Trimming pared 5 bases from V and 5 bases from J, leaving 22 bases between. Germline CDR1 is SEHNR and CDR2 is FQNEAQ (reference sequence). CDR3 bases: TGTGCCAGCAGCCATAGAACAGGGTCGCTAGGGGATCAGCCCCAGCATTTT. As protein: CASSHRTGSLGDQPQHF.

The CDR3 loop is CASSQDLGGSSYEQYF. The DNA for the CDR3 is TGCGCCAGCAGCCAAGATCTGGGCGGGAGCTCCTACGAGCAGTACTTC. The V call is TRBV4-3, the J call TRBJ2-7, with 7 bases that match TRBD2. Germline V gene lookup returns CDR1 LGHNA and CDR2 YSLEER. V trimming: 0 bases; J trimming: 0 bases; junction bases outside the gene matches: 5. This CDR3 has 16 residues.

This clonotype has more than one count but fewer than ten. The J gene is TRBJ2-1, the V gene TRBV20-1, with D perhaps matching TRBD2 (6 bases). CDR3 length equals 13 residues. Germline assignment: CDR1 DFQATT and CDR2 SNEGSKA (reference sequence). The germline V and J ends were trimmed by 6 bases and 4 bases, with 13 bases remaining between them. The CDR3 DNA reads as TGCAGTGCGGAGCGGGCCACGTACAATGAGCAGTTCTTC. Amino acid sequence: CSAERATYNEQFF.

V gene TRBV9 combines with J gene TRBJ1-2, with D hard to call. The V end lost 3 bases, the J end lost 4 bases, and 19 bases lay between the germline ends. Per germline, CDR1 SGDLS and CDR2 YYNGEE. The CDR3 is 16 residues long. CDR3 in DNA: TGTGCCAGCAGCGCAAGCTCGGGCGACCGGGGCTATGGCTACACCTTC. Encoded protein: CASSASSGDRGYGYTF.

This clonotype was observed at least ten times. The chain couples TRBV12-5 to TRBJ1-3; TRBD1 aligns across 8 bases. The germline gives CDR1 LGHNT, CDR2 FRNRAP. The ends lost 3 bases at V and 0 bases at J; junction bases unmatched: 1. CDR3 length equals 15 residues. Written as DNA, the CDR3 is TGTGCTAGTGGTTTTACAGGGGGCTCTGGAAACACCATATATTTT. Protein: CASGFTGGSGNTIYF.

The chain links TRBV7-8 to TRBJ2-3; 9 positions match TRBD2. J lost 5 bases, V lost 5 bases, and 20 bases had no gene match. The germline CDR1 and CDR2 sequences are SGHVS and FQNEAQ. This CDR3 is 19 amino acids long. CDR3 amino acids: CASSTIPGGRAGSQDTQYF. The CDR3 DNA reads as TGTGCCAGCAGCACTATCCCGGGCGGGAGGGCCGGTTCACAAGATACGCAGTATTTT. The whole variable domain, filled in from reference TRBV7-8 and TRBJ2-3, reads GAGVSQSPRYKVAKRGQDVALRCDPISGHVSLFWYQQALGQGPEFLTYFQNEAQLDKSGLPSDRFFAERPEGSVSTLKIQRTQQEDSAVYLCASSTIPGGRAGSQDTQYFGPGTRLTVL.

V is TRBV29-1 and J is TRBJ1-5; a weak D match, TRBD1 (5 bases). CDR1 and CDR2 from the germline V gene are SQVTM and ANQGSEA. Deletions cut 0 bases from V and 6 bases from J, with 12 bases between. The CDR3 extends over 14 amino acids. For the CDR3, the DNA is TGCAGCGTTGAAGATGGGGCGGAGGGTCAGCCCCAGCATTTT. Its translation is CSVEDGAEGQPQHF.

The genes are TRBV11-3 and TRBJ2-7; D gene ambiguous. The CDR3 consists of 15 residues. Germline lookup yields CDR1 SGHNT and CDR2 YENEEA. Between the trimmed V and J ends, which lost 1 base and 5 bases, there was a span of 15 bases. CDR3 nucleotide sequence: TGTGCCAGCAGCTTAGTAATGACCTCGATCGACGAGCAGTACTTC. This gives the protein CASSLVMTSIDEQYF.

This chain links TRBV5-1 with TRBJ2-7; the D is unclear. Germline values: CDR1 SGHRS, CDR2 YFSETQ. V dropped 0 bases and J dropped 4 bases, with 8 bases sitting between them. The CDR3 extends over 13 amino acids. The CDR3 loop is CASSLVEGYEQYF. DNA for the CDR3: TGCGCCAGCAGCTTGGTCGAAGGGTACGAGCAGTACTTC. The whole variable domain, remainder taken from reference TRBV5-1 and TRBJ2-7, is KAGVTQTPRYLIKTRGQQVTLSCSPISGHRSVSWYQQTPGQGLQFLFEYFSETQRNKGNFPGRFSGRQFSNSRSEMNVSTLELGDSALYLCASSLVEGYEQYFGPGTRLTVT.

This clonotype was picked up many times. The CDR3 loop reads CASSLWGDTQYF. For the CDR3, the DNA is TGTGCCAGCAGCTTATGGGGAGATACGCAGTATTTT. The V and J genes are TRBV5-6 and TRBJ2-3, with D unresolved. The V gene's germline CDR1 is SGHDT and CDR2 YYEEEE. The V end was cut by 2 bases, the J end by 5 bases, with 6 bases between. CDR3 length: 12 residues. The variable domain in full, with the rest retrieved from reference TRBV5-6 and TRBJ2-3, is DAGVTQSPTHLIKTRGQQVTLRCSPKSGHDTVSWYQQALGQGPQFIFQYYEEEERQRGNFPDRFSGHQFPNYSSELNVNALLLGDSALYLCASSLWGDTQYFGPGTRLTVL.

The chain employs TRBV5-1 and TRBJ1-1, with D unresolved. The length of the CDR3 is 14 residues. The germline V gene has CDR1 SGHRS and CDR2 YFSETQ. Deletions cut 3 bases from V and 1 base from J, with 10 bases between. The CDR3 DNA is TGCGCCAGCAGCTCCCAGGAATGGAACACTGAAGCTTTCTTT. Translation: CASSSQEWNTEAFF.